This TCR beta chain emerged from a study of T-cell reconstitution after alpha-beta-depleted transplantation in children. For this clonotype: As yet, its antigen is unknown.

TCRbeta library preparation incorporated unique molecular identifiers. MiXCR, run by TCRdb on the PCR reads, gives a single entry per CDR3 protein. This repertoire shows about 420,000 distinct CDR3 sequences, roughly 15% found once; its top ten account for 29%. Whole-study findings and limits: The study traced high day-60 TCRbeta diversity in some patients to surviving recipient T cells and thymic progenitors. Newly produced T cells mostly provided counts and TCRbeta diversity after one year, as hyperexpanded clones declined.

The TCR originated in a boy under two years old who had a stem cell transplant for Wiskott-Aldrich syndrome, so the T cells may come from the graft donor. Material: PBMCs, mostly from graft donor cells, obtained 360 days after TCRalphabeta/CD19-depleted stem cell transplant.

The CDR3 here is CSFSQGNQPQHF. The DNA of the CDR3 is TGCAGCTTCTCCCAGGGTAATCAGCCCCAGCATTTT. V gene TRBV29-1 combines with J gene TRBJ1-5, with a weak D call TRBD1 (5 bases). Germline V lookup: CDR1 SQVTM, CDR2 ANQGSEA. With 8 bases removed from V and 4 bases from J, the gap between germline ends came to 12 bases. This CDR3 spans 12 amino acids.